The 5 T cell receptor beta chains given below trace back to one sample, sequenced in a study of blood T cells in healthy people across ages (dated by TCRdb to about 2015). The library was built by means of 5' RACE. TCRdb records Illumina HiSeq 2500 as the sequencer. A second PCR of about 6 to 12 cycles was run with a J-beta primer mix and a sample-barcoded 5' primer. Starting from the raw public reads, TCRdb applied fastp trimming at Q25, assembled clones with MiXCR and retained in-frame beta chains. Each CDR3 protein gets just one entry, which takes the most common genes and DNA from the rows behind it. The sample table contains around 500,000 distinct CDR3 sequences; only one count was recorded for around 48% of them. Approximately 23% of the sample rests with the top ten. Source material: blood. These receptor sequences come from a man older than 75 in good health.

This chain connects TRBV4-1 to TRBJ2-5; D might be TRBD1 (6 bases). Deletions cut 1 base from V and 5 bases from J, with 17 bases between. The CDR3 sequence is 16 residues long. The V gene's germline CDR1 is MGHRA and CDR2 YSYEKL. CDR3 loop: CASSQGVRQDGETQYF. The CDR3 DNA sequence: TGCGCCAGCAGCCAAGGCGTCCGACAGGATGGTGAGACCCAGTACTTC.

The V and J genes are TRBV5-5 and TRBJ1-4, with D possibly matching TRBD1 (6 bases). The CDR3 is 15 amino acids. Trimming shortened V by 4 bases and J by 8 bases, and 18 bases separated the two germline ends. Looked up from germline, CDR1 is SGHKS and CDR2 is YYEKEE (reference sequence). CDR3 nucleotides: TGTGCCAGCAGCGGATTAGGGGGGGATTGGGAAAAACTGTTTTTT. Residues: CASSGLGGDWEKLFF.

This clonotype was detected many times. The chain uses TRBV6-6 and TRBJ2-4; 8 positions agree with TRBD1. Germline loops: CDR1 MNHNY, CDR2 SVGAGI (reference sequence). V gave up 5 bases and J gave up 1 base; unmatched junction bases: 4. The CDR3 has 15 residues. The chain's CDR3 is CASSQGALAKNIQYF. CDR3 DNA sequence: TGTGCCAGCAGTCAGGGGGCGCTGGCCAAAAACATTCAGTACTTC.

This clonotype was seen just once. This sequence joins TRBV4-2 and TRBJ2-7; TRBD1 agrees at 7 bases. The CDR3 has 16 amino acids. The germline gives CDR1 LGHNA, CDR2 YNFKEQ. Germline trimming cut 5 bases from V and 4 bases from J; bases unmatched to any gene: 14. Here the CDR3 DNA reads TGTGCCAGCAGCTTAGAGGCTATAGGGGGCGCATACGAGCAGTACTTC. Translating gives CASSLEAIGGAYEQYF.

In DNA, the CDR3 is TGTGCCACCACGGACAGGGTAGAGGAGACCCAGTACTTC. Encoded protein: CATTDRVEETQYF. The chain carries TRBV19 and TRBJ2-7; TRBD1 agrees at 8 bases. The closer fit of TRBJ2-5 to the DNA end suggests the J call may be wrong. Germline V lookup: CDR1 LNHDA, CDR2 SQIVND (reference sequence). The CDR3 length is 13 residues.